This is a list of T cell receptor beta chains from one sample in a study of blood T cell repertoires in COVID-19. The repertoire was sequenced with immunoSEQ multiplex PCR; TCRdb's copy has only in-frame clones and lacks some. The sample holds 15,000 to 20,000 clones, just under 95% seen once. The sequenced sample consisted of peripheral blood. All receptors come from a human donor in a cohort sampled during active COVID-19. Both conserved end residues are part of each CDR3. D genes are given only for firm matches. The size field is filled for only some rows; it gives once, few, many or a size class.

j_call	v_call	clone_size	d_call	cdr3_nt	cdr3_aa
TRBJ2-5	TRBV9	-	TRBD1	TGTGCCAGCAGCGCCTCTCGACAGGGGGGGACCCAGTACTTC	CASSASRQGGTQYF
TRBJ2-3	TRBV28	-	-	TGTGCCAGCAGTTTTGGGGCGGCTAGCACAGATACGCAGTATTTT	CASSFGAASTDTQYF
TRBJ2-7	TRBV7-5	-	-	TGTGCCAGAAGCTACGGGAGACCGAGCTCCTACGAGCAGTACTTC	CARSYGRPSSYEQYF
TRBJ2-7	TRBV7-9	-	-	TGTGCCAGCAGCTTAGCCCCTCGAGGGAGCGAGCAGTACTTC	CASSLAPRGSEQYF
TRBJ1-2	TRBV6-6	-	TRBD1	TGTGCCAGCAGTTACGGGACAGAAAAGTATGGCTACACCTTC	CASSYGTEKYGYTF
TRBJ2-7	TRBV3-1/TRBV3-2	-	-	TGTGCCAGCAGCCCTCATAGGAGCGTAGCCTACGAGCAGTACTTC	CASSPHRSVAYEQYF
TRBJ2-7	TRBV19	-	TRBD1	TGTGCCAGTAGTATCGGACAGGGGGCCGCCTACGAGCAGTACTTC	CASSIGQGAAYEQYF
TRBJ1-1	TRBV4-3	-	TRBD1	TGCGCCAGCAGCCCCACAGGGGGCTACGCTGAAGCTTTCTTT	CASSPTGGYAEAFF
TRBJ2-7	TRBV2	-	-	TGTGCCAGCAGTGAAAACGGAGCGAAGCCCTACGAGCAGTACTTC	CASSENGAKPYEQYF
TRBJ1-5	TRBV15	-	TRBD1	TGTGCCACCAGCAGAGGACCGACAGGGGTGGGGCAGGCCCAGCATTTT	CATSRGPTGVGQAQHF
TRBJ2-4	TRBV6-2/TRBV6-3	once	-	TGTGCCAGCAGTCCGGACAGCACCAAAAACATTCAGTACTTC	CASSPDSTKNIQYF
TRBJ1-1	TRBV12-5	-	-	TGTGCTAGTGGTTTAGAGATTAGCACTGAAGCTTTCTTT	CASGLEISTEAFF
TRBJ2-2	TRBV5-1	-	TRBD2	TGCGCCAGCAGCACCGTAGCGGGAGTGGGCACCGGGGAGCTGTTTTTT	CASSTVAGVGTGELFF
TRBJ1-3	TRBV11-2	-	-	TGTGCCAGCACCAAACAGGGTGGAAACACCATATATTTT	CASTKQGGNTIYF
TRBJ2-1	TRBV5-1	once	TRBD2	TGCGCCAGCAGCTTGTGGGCTAGCGGGGGGCTCAATGAGCAGTTCTTC	CASSLWASGGLNEQFF
TRBJ1-2	TRBV4-3	-	-	TGCGCCAGCAGCCAAGAGGCTTCAGGAATCGGCTCCTTTGGCTACACCTTC	CASSQEASGIGSFGYTF
TRBJ1-5	TRBV29-1	-	-	TGCAGCGTTGTACAGGGTAATAGCAATCAGCCCCAGCATTTT	CSVVQGNSNQPQHF
TRBJ1-1	TRBV5-1	-	-	TGCGCCAGCAGCTTTAGATCCGAAGCTTTCTTT	CASSFRSEAFF
TRBJ2-7	TRBV7-8	-	-	TGTGCCAGCAGGCCCCCCGGGTACGAGCAGTACTTC	CASRPPGYEQYF
TRBJ1-2	TRBV4-2	-	-	TGTGCCAGCAGCCAAGACTCCAGATCTAACTATGGCTACACCTTC	CASSQDSRSNYGYTF
TRBJ1-2	TRBV29-1	-	TRBD1	TGCAGCGTTGAAGTTTGGACAGGTGAAAACTATGGCTACACCTTC	CSVEVWTGENYGYTF
TRBJ2-3	TRBV5-1	-	TRBD2	TGCGCCAGCAGCTTGGGGGGACTAGCGGGGCCAAGCACAGATACGCAGTATTTT	CASSLGGLAGPSTDTQYF
TRBJ2-2	TRBV4-2	once	-	TGTGCCAGCAGCCAAGTGCTATCGGGAGACTTATTCGAGAACACCGGGGAGCTGTTTTTT	CASSQVLSGDLFENTGELFF
TRBJ2-3	TRBV4-3	-	TRBD2	TGCGCCAGCAGCCAAGATCCGGGACTAGCGGGACCAGATACGCAGTATTTT	CASSQDPGLAGPDTQYF
TRBJ2-1	TRBV4-3	-	-	TGCGCCAGCAGCCAAGATGCTAGCGAGGGCGAGCAGTTCTTC	CASSQDASEGEQFF
TRBJ2-6	TRBV5-1	-	TRBD2	TGCGCCAGCACCTACGTCGAGACTAGCGGCATCTCTGGGGCCAACGTCCTGACTTTC	CASTYVETSGISGANVLTF
TRBJ2-7	TRBV28	-	-	TGTGCCAGCCAAAGGGCGGGGATCTACGAGCAGTACTTC	CASQRAGIYEQYF
TRBJ1-5	TRBV19	few	-	TGTGCCAGTAGTATTAACAGGAATCAGCCCCAGCATTTT	CASSINRNQPQHF
TRBJ1-5	TRBV7-9	-	-	TGTGCCAGCAGTACAGGTAGCAATCAGCCCCAGCATTTT	CASSTGSNQPQHF
TRBJ1-1	TRBV11-2	once	TRBD1	TGTGCCAGCAGCTTATTCGATCGACAGGGGGCCACTGAAGCTTTCTTT	CASSLFDRQGATEAFF
TRBJ2-1	TRBV7-9	-	-	TGTGCCAGCAGCTTACCCAACAATGAGCAGTTCTTC	CASSLPNNEQFF
TRBJ2-7	TRBV28	-	-	TGTGCCAGCAGTAACCCAATGGAGAAAGAGCAGTACTTC	CASSNPMEKEQYF
TRBJ2-2	TRBV5-4	-	-	TGTGCCAGCAGCTCAGACCCCCAGGGTGCCGGGGAGCTGTTTTTT	CASSSDPQGAGELFF
TRBJ2-4	TRBV2	once	-	TGTGCCAGCAGTGAATTTTGGGGGGATTCAAACATTCAGTACTTC	CASSEFWGDSNIQYF
TRBJ1-1	TRBV11-2	once	-	TGTGCCAGCAGGCGGGAGGGTACTGAAGCTTTCTTT	CASRREGTEAFF
TRBJ2-3	TRBV10-2	-	-	TGCGCCAGCAGTGAGGAAGAAGGCGAGCGGGTCACAGATACGCAGTATTTT	CASSEEEGERVTDTQYF
TRBJ2-1	TRBV24-1	-	-	TGTGCCACCAGTGAGCGACGGGACTACAATGAGCAGTTCTTC	CATSERRDYNEQFF
TRBJ1-6	TRBV15	-	-	TGTGCCACCAGCAGGGATGAACAGGCTTCACCCCTCCACTTT	CATSRDEQASPLHF
TRBJ2-4	TRBV7-9	-	-	TGTGCCAGCAGCGGACAGTTGGGCAAAAACATTCAGTACTTC	CASSGQLGKNIQYF
TRBJ2-7	TRBV29-1	-	TRBD1	TGCAGCGTTGAGACAGGGGCTCCCTACGAGCAGTACTTC	CSVETGAPYEQYF
TRBJ2-3	TRBV6-5	-	-	TGTGCCAGCAGTTACGACGACGGGGGAACAGATACGCAGTATTTT	CASSYDDGGTDTQYF
TRBJ2-3	TRBV11-2	-	TRBD2	TGTGCCAGCAGCTTACTAGCGGCAACAGATACGCAGTATTTT	CASSLLAATDTQYF
TRBJ1-1	TRBV19	-	-	TGTGCCAGTAGATCTACAGGGAAGAGGGCTTTCTTT	CASRSTGKRAFF
TRBJ2-2	TRBV24-1	-	-	TGTGCCACCAGTGGACAGACGACCGGGGAGCTGTTTTTT	CATSGQTTGELFF
TRBJ2-1	TRBV19	-	TRBD2	TGTGCCAGTAGTATACTAGCGGGGGATTACAATGAGCAGTTCTTC	CASSILAGDYNEQFF
TRBJ2-1	TRBV7-9	-	TRBD2	TGTGCCAGCAGCTCAAGACTAGCGGGAGGGGCCAATGAGCAGTTCTTC	CASSSRLAGGANEQFF
TRBJ2-7	TRBV7-6	-	-	TGTGCCAGCAGCTTAGCGGCAAAATACGAGCAGTACTTC	CASSLAAKYEQYF
TRBJ1-5	TRBV5-8	-	-	TGTGCCAGCAGCCTCGGGAGGGTGGGCAATCAGCCCCAGCATTTT	CASSLGRVGNQPQHF
TRBJ1-4	TRBV4-3	-	TRBD1	TGCGCCAGCAGCCAAGGGGACAGTATTTCAGGTGAAAAACTGTTTTTT	CASSQGDSISGEKLFF
TRBJ2-1	TRBV19	-	TRBD2	TGTGCCAGTAGTATACAGGGAGGGAATGAGCAGTTCTTC	CASSIQGGNEQFF
TRBJ1-5	TRBV18	once	-	TGTGCCAGCTCACTTCAGGCTCATCAGCCCCAGCATTTT	CASSLQAHQPQHF
TRBJ2-7	TRBV4-2	-	TRBD2	TGTGCCAGCAGCCAAGGAGGCAGCGGGATCTACGAGCAGTACTTC	CASSQGGSGIYEQYF
TRBJ1-3	TRBV30	-	-	TGTGCCTGGAGTGTCGGCGGAAACTCTGGAAACACCATATATTTT	CAWSVGGNSGNTIYF
TRBJ1-2	TRBV3-1/TRBV3-2	-	TRBD1	TGTGCCAGCGGCGGGACAGGGTTCGGCTATGGCTACACCTTC	CASGGTGFGYGYTF
TRBJ1-2	TRBV11-2	-	-	TGTGCCAGCACCCCACAGGGTTATGCTGCCGGCTACACCTTC	CASTPQGYAAGYTF